This TCR beta chain came from a study of immune evolution from preneoplasia to lung adenocarcinoma (dated by TCRdb to the early 2020s). About the full investigation: HLA loss of heterozygosity was seen in about 7%, 15% and 30% of AIS, MIA and ADC lesions, and in no AAH lesions. The immune data were integrated with whole exome sequencing and methylation data obtained from the same cohort of nodules. The overall cohort was made up of 53 patients with pulmonary nodules who had surgical resection. The sample size depended on which specimens were available, not on a prior power calculation. POLYSOLVER was used to infer class I HLA alleles from exome data, and LOHHLA was used to detect allele-specific HLA loss. Resected precursor lesions (AAH, AIS, MIA) and invasive adenocarcinomas were compared with paired morphologically normal lung tissue. Immune contexture across lung adenocarcinoma precursors and invasive adenocarcinoma was profiled using immune gene expression, TCR sequencing and multiplex immunofluorescence. According to the study, 105 samples were used for TCR sequencing. The TCR sequencing data were obtained from a few dozen patients. Results and caveats for the whole study, not just this receptor: Normal lung had the highest top T cell clone frequencies, which appeared to decline progressively from AAH through AIS, MIA and invasive adenocarcinoma. Because all patients came from Japan and China, whether the findings apply to Western populations was uncertain. The highest T cell clonality was observed in KRAS-mutant nodules compared with EGFR-mutant or double wild-type lesions. Clonality was highest in normal lung, while later-stage lesions appeared to have lower clonality but higher T cell density and diversity. The findings reflected association rather than direct causation, and larger cohorts with long-term follow-up and longitudinal biopsies were considered necessary.

Patients underwent resection in Japan or China between about 2013 and 2018. Two lung cancer pathologists independently confirmed the histologic diagnosis of each case on H&E slides. To enrich premalignant or tumor cells for nucleic acid extraction, macro-dissection was performed after pathologic assessment. DNA was isolated from FFPE tissue using the AllPrep DNA/RNA FFPE Kit. Using the immunoSEQ hsTCRbeta Kit, TCR beta CDR3 regions were sequenced from DNA. The paper's data handling went like this. TCR sequencing data were analysed with the ImmunoSEQ Analyzer. T cell clonality was defined as 1 minus Pielou's evenness, as computed on productive rearrangements. To measure T cell diversity, the inverse Simpson index was applied to productive templates. T cell density was TCR beta template counts normalized to usable DNA, estimated by amplifying and sequencing housekeeping genes. TCR metrics were compared across histologic stages using two-sided Kruskal-Wallis tests. Entries here come from immuneACCESS through TCRdb and include only in-frame sequences with V and J called. Some clones fail to appear in such tables; in the studies checked, an unresolved V gene covers under half of the shortfall, and the cause of the remainder is unknown. V, J and clone size were drawn from that table, and D and trimming were deduced from the DNA. The sample table records 6,200 or so clones; nearly 80% of these occur just once. Together, the top ten hold over 2.5% of the sample.

The CDR3 holds 15 amino acids from the cysteine to the phenylalanine. The read is trimmed to its CDR3 DNA, 45 bases read in frame from base 1. The germline V gene supplies CDR1 LGHNA and CDR2 YNFKEQ. The junction shows trimming of 1 base on V and 5 bases on J, and the gene matches do not reach 2 bases of it. As for this clone: Its antigen remains unidentified. No much larger clone exists at a distance of one base, and base qualities are not known.

The sample consisted of FFPE minimally invasive lung adenocarcinoma tissue. The cell subset or site tag for this specimen amounts to: micro-invasive lung adenocarcinoma (MIA). The TCR sequence derives from a person between 60 and 79 years old with lung adenocarcinoma. This chain is built from TRBV4-2 and TRBJ1-4; TRBD1 aligns with 9 central bases. This receptor carries the CDR3 CASSQGTGVNEKLFF. The DNA sequence follows: TGTGCCAGCAGCCAAGGGACAGGGGTAAATGAAAAACTGTTTTTT.